This T cell receptor beta chain was documented in a study of blood T cell repertoires in COVID-19. Turning to the study itself: T cells, B-cell-depleted T cells, or PBMCs supplied cDNA or gDNA.

Which cohort a participant joined came from the clinical history participants gave. The CDR3 consists of 15 residues. Trimming left V 3 bases short and J 2 bases short, with 14 bases between. CDR1 is SGDLS and CDR2 is YYNGEE in the germline V gene. Some clones are missing from TCRdb's copy, which holds only in-frame ones; the method was immunoSEQ multiplex PCR. In the table there are fewer than 250,000 clones, roughly four fifths of which are singletons. This sequence originates from a man aged 55 to 69 who had recovered from COVID-19. The sequencing sample was made of PBMCs or T cells enriched from blood (not recorded which). The chain carries TRBV9 and TRBJ1-1; D might be TRBD1 (6 bases). This CDR3 reads CASSAGDGGNTEAFF. For the CDR3, the DNA is TGTGCCAGCAGCGCAGGGGATGGGGGCAACACTGAAGCTTTCTTT.